These T cell receptor beta chains were read from a single sample in a study of blood T cell repertoires in COVID-19. The method was immunoSEQ multiplex PCR; TCRdb's version includes in-frame clones alone and lacks a portion of them. Of 100,000 to 150,000 clones listed, approximately 85% are singletons. Sequenced: peripheral blood. The receptors come from a human donor in a cohort sampled during active COVID-19. The CDR3 runs from the conserved cysteine through the conserved F or W. The D gene is left open where the match is weak. Size values are once, few and many counts, or a class for expanded clones, and some rows have none.

V gene	clone size	J gene	D gene	CDR3 DNA	CDR3 protein
TRBV20-1	-	TRBJ2-5	-	TGCAGTGCTAGTACGACAGCCCAAGAGACCCAGTACTTC	CSASTTAQETQYF
TRBV7-2	few	TRBJ2-7	-	TGTGCCAGCAGCTTACGTTCCGGCTACGAGCAGTACTTC	CASSLRSGYEQYF
TRBV9	-	TRBJ2-2	TRBD1	TGTGCCAGCAGCGTAGACAGGGGGAGCACCGGGGAGCTGTTTTTT	CASSVDRGSTGELFF
TRBV6-2/TRBV6-3	-	TRBJ2-1	-	TGTGCCAGCAGTTACTCTTCCAGACATTCCTCCTACAATGAGCAGTTCTTC	CASSYSSRHSSYNEQFF
TRBV12-3/TRBV12-4	many	TRBJ1-1	-	TGTGCCAGCAGACCAGGGTGGGTCACTGAAGCTTTCTTT	CASRPGWVTEAFF
TRBV28	-	TRBJ2-7	-	TGTGCCAGTACTACAGGGTCCCCCCTCTACGAGCAGTACTTC	CASTTGSPLYEQYF
TRBV10-3	-	TRBJ2-7	-	TGTGCCATCAGTGCCGAGGGTGTTACCTACGAGCAGTACTTC	CAISAEGVTYEQYF
TRBV28	-	TRBJ2-1	-	TGTGCCAGCAGACGGACAGGGAGGGAAGAGCAGTTCTTC	CASRRTGREEQFF
TRBV25-1	-	TRBJ2-7	TRBD2	TGTGCCAGCGGGATAGCGGGAGGCTACGAGCAGTACTTC	CASGIAGGYEQYF
TRBV7-9	-	TRBJ2-2	TRBD2	TGTGCCAGCAGCTTAGAGCGGGAGAACACCGGGGAGCTGTTTTTT	CASSLERENTGELFF
TRBV30	-	TRBJ1-2	TRBD1	TGTGCCTGGCGGCGACCCGGGACAGGGAACAACTATGGCTACACCTTC	CAWRRPGTGNNYGYTF
TRBV6-2/TRBV6-3	-	TRBJ2-7	TRBD1	TGTGCCAGCAGTCCCCGGACAGGGTCTACCTACGAGCAGTACTTC	CASSPRTGSTYEQYF
TRBV19	-	TRBJ2-1	TRBD2	TGTGCCAGTAGTATAACCCTGACTAGCGGGAGCTACAATGAGCAGTTCTTC	CASSITLTSGSYNEQFF